Listed below are T cell receptor beta chains from one sample, sequenced in a study of vaccination effects on CD4 cells after COVID-19. Which antigens these TCRs recognize remains unknown. Using immunoSEQ multiplex PCR, the repertoire was profiled, and TCRdb retains in-frame clones only, with some absent. The repertoire holds more than 65,000 clones, with 75% to 85% as singletons. The sample was CD4+ T cells from PBMCs cultured with HCoV-229E spike peptides, taken after COVID-19 vaccination. The receptor set was obtained from a human donor who received a COVID-19 vaccine. CDR3s include the opening cysteine and the closing phenylalanine or tryptophan. D genes are given only for firm matches. Some rows mark clone size as missing; the rest say once, few, many or name a class of expanded clone.

D gene: TRBD1
V gene: TRBV4-3
clone size: NA
J gene: TRBJ2-3
CDR3 protein: CASSRQAAGQDTDTQYF
CDR3 DNA: TGCGCCAGCAGCCGCCAAGCTGCGGGACAGGACACAGATACGCAGTATTTT

D gene: TRBD1
V gene: TRBV4-1
clone size: few
J gene: TRBJ1-2
CDR3 protein: CASSHLGRDRGPDNYGYTF
CDR3 DNA: TGCGCCAGCAGCCACCTAGGCCGGGACAGGGGGCCGGATAACTATGGCTACACCTTC

D gene: NA
V gene: TRBV28
clone size: NA
J gene: TRBJ1-3
CDR3 protein: CASSLTTSSGNTIYF
CDR3 DNA: TGTGCCAGCAGCCTTACTACTTCCTCTGGAAACACCATATATTTT

D gene: NA
V gene: TRBV13
clone size: NA
J gene: TRBJ1-1
CDR3 protein: CASSPSGTVNTEAFF
CDR3 DNA: TGTGCCAGCAGCCCCTCAGGCACGGTTAACACTGAAGCTTTCTTT

D gene: NA
V gene: TRBV2
clone size: few
J gene: TRBJ2-2
CDR3 protein: CASSTGPPKGSTGELFF
CDR3 DNA: TGTGCCAGCAGTACTGGGCCCCCCAAGGGTTCCACCGGGGAGCTGTTTTTT

D gene: NA
V gene: TRBV4-1
clone size: NA
J gene: TRBJ2-4
CDR3 protein: CASSQFWMGDLAKNIQYF
CDR3 DNA: TGCGCCAGCAGCCAATTTTGGATGGGGGATCTAGCCAAAAACATTCAGTACTTC

D gene: TRBD2
V gene: TRBV19
clone size: NA
J gene: TRBJ2-1
CDR3 protein: CASNNWGGSYNEQFF
CDR3 DNA: TGTGCCAGTAACAATTGGGGGGGATCCTACAATGAGCAGTTCTTC

D gene: NA
V gene: TRBV27
clone size: NA
J gene: TRBJ1-5
CDR3 protein: CASSLLGEPYQPQHF
CDR3 DNA: TGTGCCAGCAGTTTACTGGGGGAGCCTTATCAGCCCCAGCATTTT

D gene: TRBD2
V gene: TRBV6-4
clone size: once
J gene: TRBJ2-2
CDR3 protein: CASSETVGLAGTTGELFF
CDR3 DNA: TGTGCCAGCAGTGAAACGGTGGGGCTAGCGGGGACCACCGGGGAGCTGTTTTTT

D gene: TRBD1
V gene: TRBV9
clone size: NA
J gene: TRBJ2-3
CDR3 protein: CASSAWGTGETDTQYF
CDR3 DNA: TGTGCCAGCAGCGCGTGGGGGACAGGGGAAACAGATACGCAGTATTTT

D gene: NA
V gene: TRBV5-1
clone size: NA
J gene: TRBJ2-4
CDR3 protein: CASSPSAGDGKNIQYF
CDR3 DNA: TGCGCCAGCAGCCCTAGCGCAGGGGATGGCAAAAACATTCAGTACTTC

D gene: NA
V gene: TRBV7-2
clone size: NA
J gene: TRBJ1-2
CDR3 protein: CASSGHPYGYTF
CDR3 DNA: TGTGCCAGCAGCGGCCACCCATATGGCTACACCTTC

D gene: TRBD1
V gene: TRBV2
clone size: NA
J gene: TRBJ2-1
CDR3 protein: CASSGTGAYNEQFF
CDR3 DNA: TGTGCCAGCAGTGGGACAGGAGCCTACAATGAGCAGTTCTTC

D gene: TRBD2
V gene: TRBV28
clone size: NA
J gene: TRBJ2-5
CDR3 protein: CASSLSGANQETQYF
CDR3 DNA: TGTGCCAGCAGTTTGAGCGGGGCGAACCAAGAGACCCAGTACTTC

D gene: NA
V gene: TRBV5-1
clone size: once
J gene: TRBJ2-1
CDR3 protein: CASSHGGQNNEQFF
CDR3 DNA: TGCGCCAGCAGCCACGGGGGACAGAACAATGAGCAGTTCTTC

D gene: TRBD2
V gene: TRBV6-5
clone size: NA
J gene: TRBJ2-5
CDR3 protein: CAAGEEETQYF
CDR3 DNA: TGTGCCGCGGGAGAGGAAGAGACCCAGTACTTC

D gene: TRBD2
V gene: TRBV28
clone size: NA
J gene: TRBJ2-5
CDR3 protein: CASSLPAGGQETQYF
CDR3 DNA: TGTGCCAGCAGTTTACCAGCGGGGGGCCAAGAGACCCAGTACTTC

D gene: NA
V gene: TRBV2
clone size: NA
J gene: TRBJ2-5
CDR3 protein: CASSEVQETQYF
CDR3 DNA: TGTGCCAGCAGTGAAGTACAAGAGACCCAGTACTTC

D gene: NA
V gene: TRBV30
clone size: NA
J gene: TRBJ1-6
CDR3 protein: CAGVVGGSSPLHF
CDR3 DNA: TGTGCCGGCGTCGTTGGGGGGAGTTCACCCCTCCACTTT

D gene: NA
V gene: TRBV9
clone size: NA
J gene: TRBJ1-3
CDR3 protein: CASSPQGFRNTIYF
CDR3 DNA: TGTGCCAGCAGCCCACAGGGATTCCGAAACACCATATATTTT

D gene: NA
V gene: TRBV5-1
clone size: NA
J gene: TRBJ2-5
CDR3 protein: CASSGGGTAETQYF
CDR3 DNA: TGCGCCAGCAGTGGAGGAGGGACGGCAGAGACCCAGTACTTC

D gene: NA
V gene: TRBV28
clone size: NA
J gene: TRBJ2-2
CDR3 protein: CASALPAGTGELFF
CDR3 DNA: TGTGCCAGCGCTCTGCCTGCAGGGACCGGGGAGCTGTTTTTT

D gene: TRBD1
V gene: TRBV2
clone size: NA
J gene: TRBJ1-6
CDR3 protein: CASRRTGNTSPLHF
CDR3 DNA: TGTGCCAGCAGGAGGACAGGGAACACTTCACCCCTCCACTTT

D gene: NA
V gene: TRBV9
clone size: NA
J gene: TRBJ1-1
CDR3 protein: CASSTSLNTEAFF
CDR3 DNA: TGTGCCAGCAGTACCAGCTTGAACACTGAAGCTTTCTTT

D gene: TRBD1
V gene: TRBV20-1
clone size: NA
J gene: TRBJ2-3
CDR3 protein: CSASSQGAGDTQYF
CDR3 DNA: TGCAGTGCTAGTTCGCAGGGGGCTGGGGATACGCAGTATTTT

D gene: NA
V gene: TRBV29-1
clone size: NA
J gene: TRBJ2-1
CDR3 protein: CSAMIGGNEQFF
CDR3 DNA: TGCAGCGCTATGATCGGAGGCAATGAGCAGTTCTTC

D gene: NA
V gene: TRBV5-5
clone size: NA
J gene: TRBJ1-1
CDR3 protein: CASSPGPESMNTEAFF
CDR3 DNA: TGTGCCAGCAGCCCGGGTCCAGAGTCGATGAACACTGAAGCTTTCTTT

D gene: NA
V gene: TRBV20-1
clone size: NA
J gene: TRBJ2-1
CDR3 protein: CSARGLNEQFF
CDR3 DNA: TGCAGTGCTAGAGGGCTAAATGAGCAGTTCTTC

D gene: NA
V gene: TRBV30
clone size: few
J gene: TRBJ1-2
CDR3 protein: CAWSQGKGGYTF
CDR3 DNA: TGTGCCTGGAGCCAGGGGAAGGGTGGCTACACCTTC

D gene: NA
V gene: TRBV15
clone size: NA
J gene: TRBJ1-4
CDR3 protein: CATSPRFYRAGEKLFF
CDR3 DNA: TGTGCCACCAGCCCCCGTTTTTACAGGGCTGGAGAAAAACTGTTTTTT

D gene: NA
V gene: TRBV6-5
clone size: NA
J gene: TRBJ1-3
CDR3 protein: CASSRSGSGNTIYF
CDR3 DNA: TGTGCCAGCAGTAGGAGTGGCTCTGGAAACACCATATATTTT

D gene: TRBD1
V gene: TRBV19
clone size: once
J gene: TRBJ1-1
CDR3 protein: CASSMRTGLVNTEAFF
CDR3 DNA: TGTGCCAGTAGTATGAGGACAGGGCTGGTGAACACTGAAGCTTTCTTT

D gene: NA
V gene: TRBV7-9
clone size: once
J gene: TRBJ2-5
CDR3 protein: CASSEQLPDSETQYF
CDR3 DNA: TGTGCCAGCAGCGAACAGCTCCCGGATTCAGAGACCCAGTACTTC

D gene: NA
V gene: TRBV3-1/TRBV3-2
clone size: once
J gene: TRBJ1-1
CDR3 protein: CASSPSRDTEAFF
CDR3 DNA: TGTGCCAGCAGCCCCTCCCGGGACACTGAAGCTTTCTTT

D gene: TRBD2
V gene: TRBV9
clone size: NA
J gene: TRBJ2-5
CDR3 protein: CASSPGLAGGLTETQYF
CDR3 DNA: TGTGCCAGCAGCCCAGGACTAGCGGGGGGGCTAACAGAGACCCAGTACTTC

D gene: NA
V gene: TRBV19
clone size: NA
J gene: TRBJ1-5
CDR3 protein: CASTSRTPSNQPQHF
CDR3 DNA: TGTGCCAGTACATCCCGGACACCTAGCAATCAGCCCCAGCATTTT

D gene: TRBD1
V gene: TRBV4-1
clone size: NA
J gene: TRBJ2-5
CDR3 protein: CASSQGQGSEETQYF
CDR3 DNA: TGCGCCAGCAGCCAGGGACAGGGGAGTGAAGAGACCCAGTACTTC

D gene: NA
V gene: TRBV7-8
clone size: NA
J gene: TRBJ2-2
CDR3 protein: CASSLLGGNTGELFF
CDR3 DNA: TGTGCCAGCAGCTTACTGGGAGGGAACACCGGGGAGCTGTTTTTT

D gene: NA
V gene: TRBV6-2/TRBV6-3
clone size: NA
J gene: TRBJ2-5
CDR3 protein: CASSFGDRGRETQYF
CDR3 DNA: TGTGCCAGCAGTTTCGGGGATCGGGGGAGGGAGACCCAGTACTTC

D gene: NA
V gene: TRBV10-3
clone size: NA
J gene: TRBJ1-4
CDR3 protein: CAISERPRDGKLFF
CDR3 DNA: TGTGCCATCAGCGAAAGGCCGAGGGACGGGAAACTGTTTTTT

D gene: NA
V gene: TRBV12-3/TRBV12-4
clone size: NA
J gene: TRBJ1-5
CDR3 protein: CASSIHSNQPQHF
CDR3 DNA: TGTGCCAGCAGTATCCATAGCAATCAGCCCCAGCATTTT

D gene: TRBD1
V gene: TRBV5-6
clone size: NA
J gene: TRBJ1-4
CDR3 protein: CASSLLTGGNEKLFF
CDR3 DNA: TGTGCCAGCAGCTTGCTGACAGGGGGTAACGAAAAACTGTTTTTT

D gene: NA
V gene: TRBV18
clone size: NA
J gene: TRBJ2-3
CDR3 protein: CASSPLMGGTDTQYF
CDR3 DNA: TGTGCCAGCTCACCATTGATGGGGGGCACAGATACGCAGTATTTT

D gene: NA
V gene: TRBV6-1
clone size: NA
J gene: TRBJ1-5
CDR3 protein: CASSERFRGLSNQPQHF
CDR3 DNA: TGTGCCAGCAGTGAACGGTTTAGAGGCTTAAGCAATCAGCCCCAGCATTTT

D gene: NA
V gene: TRBV3-1/TRBV3-2
clone size: NA
J gene: TRBJ1-2
CDR3 protein: CASSQAGYGYTF
CDR3 DNA: TGTGCCAGCAGCCAAGCTGGATATGGCTACACCTTC

D gene: TRBD1
V gene: TRBV9
clone size: NA
J gene: TRBJ1-3
CDR3 protein: CASSVTGTGGNTIYF
CDR3 DNA: TGTGCCAGCAGCGTCACCGGGACAGGTGGAAACACCATATATTTT

D gene: NA
V gene: TRBV4-3
clone size: once
J gene: TRBJ1-5
CDR3 protein: CASSQDYQGLAPQHF
CDR3 DNA: TGCGCCAGCAGCCAAGACTATCAGGGATTGGCGCCCCAGCATTTT

D gene: NA
V gene: TRBV9
clone size: NA
J gene: TRBJ1-4
CDR3 protein: CASSTEQGEKLFF
CDR3 DNA: TGTGCCAGCAGCACAGAACAGGGAGAAAAACTGTTTTTT

D gene: TRBD2
V gene: TRBV4-1
clone size: NA
J gene: TRBJ2-3
CDR3 protein: CASSLEGLRASGGGVQYF
CDR3 DNA: TGCGCCAGCAGCCTTGAGGGGCTGAGGGCTAGCGGGGGGGGTGTGCAGTATTTT

D gene: TRBD1
V gene: TRBV2
clone size: NA
J gene: TRBJ1-5
CDR3 protein: CASRGQGISNQPQHF
CDR3 DNA: TGTGCCAGCAGGGGACAGGGTATTAGCAATCAGCCCCAGCATTTT

D gene: NA
V gene: TRBV7-8
clone size: NA
J gene: TRBJ2-1
CDR3 protein: CASSFITVKRGRYNEQFF
CDR3 DNA: TGTGCCAGCAGCTTTATAACTGTGAAACGGGGGAGATACAATGAGCAGTTCTTC

D gene: NA
V gene: TRBV18
clone size: once
J gene: TRBJ1-4
CDR3 protein: CASSPVQGVGDNEKLFF
CDR3 DNA: TGTGCCAGCTCACCGGTACAGGGTGTAGGTGACAATGAAAAACTGTTTTTT

D gene: NA
V gene: TRBV3-1/TRBV3-2
clone size: NA
J gene: TRBJ1-2
CDR3 protein: CASSQGLDSYGYTF
CDR3 DNA: TGTGCCAGCAGCCAAGGCCTGGATAGCTATGGCTACACCTTC

D gene: NA
V gene: TRBV5-1
clone size: NA
J gene: TRBJ2-2
CDR3 protein: CASSLGGDTNTGELFF
CDR3 DNA: TGCGCCAGCAGCTTGGGCGGGGACACGAACACCGGGGAGCTGTTTTTT

D gene: NA
V gene: TRBV11-2
clone size: NA
J gene: TRBJ1-3
CDR3 protein: CASSPQDGAGRRSGNTIYF
CDR3 DNA: TGTGCCAGCAGCCCTCAGGATGGTGCAGGTCGACGCTCTGGAAACACCATATATTTT

D gene: NA
V gene: TRBV11-2
clone size: NA
J gene: TRBJ2-4
CDR3 protein: CASSQLEGGNIQYF
CDR3 DNA: TGTGCCAGCAGCCAGTTGGAGGGGGGAAACATTCAGTACTTC

D gene: NA
V gene: TRBV2
clone size: NA
J gene: TRBJ1-5
CDR3 protein: CASRFNQPQHF
CDR3 DNA: TGTGCCAGCAGGTTTAATCAGCCCCAGCATTTT

D gene: NA
V gene: TRBV6-5
clone size: NA
J gene: TRBJ2-2
CDR3 protein: CASRRTANTGELFF
CDR3 DNA: TGTGCCAGCAGAAGGACAGCAAACACCGGGGAGCTGTTTTTT

D gene: NA
V gene: TRBV30
clone size: NA
J gene: TRBJ1-3
CDR3 protein: CAWNYSPYSGNTIYF
CDR3 DNA: TGTGCCTGGAATTATAGCCCGTACTCTGGAAACACCATATATTTT

D gene: NA
V gene: TRBV3-1/TRBV3-2
clone size: NA
J gene: TRBJ1-4
CDR3 protein: CASSQGNPPSRANEKLFF
CDR3 DNA: TGTGCCAGCAGCCAAGGAAATCCTCCTTCTAGGGCTAATGAAAAACTGTTTTTT